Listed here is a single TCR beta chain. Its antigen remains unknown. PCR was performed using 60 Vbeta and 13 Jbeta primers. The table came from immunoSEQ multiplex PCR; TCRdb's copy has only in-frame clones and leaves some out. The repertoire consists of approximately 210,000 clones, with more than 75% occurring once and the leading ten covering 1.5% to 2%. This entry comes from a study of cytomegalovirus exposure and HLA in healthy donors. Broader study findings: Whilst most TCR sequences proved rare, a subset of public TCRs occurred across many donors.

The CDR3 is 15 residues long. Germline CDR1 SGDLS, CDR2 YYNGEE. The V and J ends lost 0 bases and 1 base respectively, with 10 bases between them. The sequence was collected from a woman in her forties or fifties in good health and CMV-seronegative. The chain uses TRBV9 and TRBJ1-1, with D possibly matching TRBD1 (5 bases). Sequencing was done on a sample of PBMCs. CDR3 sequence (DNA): TGTGCCAGCAGCGTAGAGTGGGGGGAGAACACTGAAGCTTTCTTT. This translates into CASSVEWGENTEAFF.